This entry describes one T cell receptor (beta chain). A much larger clone is a single base away; this may be a read error. Molecules of cDNA were individually given unique molecular identifiers that were attached to them. TCRdb reanalysed the 5' RACE reads using MiXCR and keeps one entry per CDR3 protein. The sample yields 100,000 to 120,000 distinct CDR3 sequences, around 10% seen once. V was clipped by 4 bases and J by 8 bases, with 12 bases between them. The CDR3 loop spans 13 amino acids. Germline V gives CDR1 PRHDT, CDR2 FYEKMQ (reference sequence). This sample was included in a study of early T cells in non-severe SARS-CoV-2 infection.

Specimen: whole blood. This TCR was recovered from an adult who was a healthcare worker with PCR-confirmed SARS-CoV-2 infection or an uninfected control (not recorded which). J is TRBJ2-1 and V is TRBV13; D is possibly TRBD2 (6 bases). CDR3 loop: CASSSRWGDEQFF. CDR3 nucleotides: TGTGCCAGCAGCTCCCGTTGGGGGGATGAGCAGTTCTTC.